This T cell receptor beta chain was identified during a study of T cells in Graves' hyperthyroidism and ophthalmopathy. Template material for amplifying TCR beta CDR3 regions consisted of RNA transcripts. Initially, a first-round RT-PCR of the TCR CDR3 employed the HTBI primer set. TCRdb ran MiXCR on the multiplex PCR reads and lists one entry per CDR3 protein. The table has about 700,000 distinct CDR3 sequences, around 15% seen once. Germline V lookup: CDR1 MNHEY, CDR2 SVGAGI. The CDR3 length is 17 residues. After removal of 2 bases from V and 7 bases from J, the junction contained 10 bases not matched to a gene.

V usage is TRBV6-5 and J usage is TRBJ2-1; TRBD2 aligns across 11 bases. The TCR sequence derives from a woman aged 18-30 years with Graves' hyperthyroidism. Input material: blood. The CDR3 DNA sequence: TGTGCCAGCAGTTACCTCAGATTAGCGGGAGGGAAGAATGAGCAGTTCTTC. This gives the protein CASSYLRLAGGKNEQFF.